This T cell receptor beta chain came from a study of blood T cell repertoires in COVID-19. Turning to the study itself: Both acute and convalescent COVID-19 samples were obtained from the United States, Italy and Spain. PBMCs, B-cell-depleted T cells, or T cells were the source of the cDNA or gDNA that made up the material.

In the original workflow: Cell counts per sample came from amplifying reference gene primers. Assay: immunoSEQ multiplex PCR; the TCRdb copy retains only in-frame clones and omits some. The V and J calls and clone size were taken over from that table, and D and trimming were inferred from the DNA. The repertoire includes under 70,000 clones, 88% of them detected once, and less than 55% sits in the top ten. Enrolment of Seattle patients took place during active infection, and they were followed longitudinally. The V end was cut by 6 bases, the J end by 8 bases, with 12 bases between. The length of the CDR3 is 12 residues.

Sequenced material: peripheral blood. The chain links TRBV12-3 or TRBV12-4 to TRBJ2-3; no firm D call. The sequence derives from a woman aged 60-75 years with COVID-19, enrolled during active disease. CDR3 sequence: CASRTFPGTQYF. The CDR3 DNA sequence: TGTGCCAGCAGAACTTTTCCCGGTACGCAGTATTTT.